This entry lists 14 T cell receptor beta chains sequenced from one sample in a study of a mutant IDH1 vaccine in newly diagnosed glioma. Generated by immunoSEQ multiplex PCR, the TCRdb table keeps only in-frame clones and is missing some. The sample holds some 66,000 clones, 80% to 85% seen once. These receptors have no identified antigens. The time point here: week 35, safety follow-up. Every vaccination contained 300 ug of the mutant IDH1 20-mer peptide and was paired with topical imiquimod. Here the sequenced sample was PBMCs, taken from a glioma patient whose treatment included an IDH1 peptide vaccine. The receptors stem from a man under 40 with glioma.

The CDR3 DNA follows: TGTGCCAGCAGCCCTGGGCCCACAGGGGGAATTCGCAATCAGCCCCAGCATTTT. Its translation: CASSPGPTGGIRNQPQHF. The chain carries TRBV28 and TRBJ1-5; 8 bases are shared with TRBD1. The germline V gene has CDR1 MDHEN and CDR2 SYDVKM. The CDR3 loop spans 18 amino acids. Germline trimming cut 6 bases from V and 2 bases from J; bases unmatched to any gene: 15.

The table lists this clone with a few counts. V usage is TRBV9 and J usage is TRBJ1-2; D might be TRBD1 (6 bases). V lost 0 bases and J lost 4, with 10 bases in between. This CDR3 has 14 residues. Germline CDR1 is SGDLS and CDR2 is YYNGEE. CDR3 protein: CASSVVPDSYGYTF. In DNA form, the CDR3 reads TGTGCCAGCAGCGTAGTCCCGGACAGCTATGGCTACACCTTC.

The gene calls are TRBV5-1 and TRBJ2-3, with D maybe TRBD1 (6 bases). From germline, CDR1 is SGHRS and CDR2 YFSETQ. Trimming removed 0 bases at V and 1 base at J, with 18 bases between. The CDR3 contains 18 residues. CDR3 in amino acids: CASSLVGGYRDRTDTQYF. The CDR3 bases are TGCGCCAGCAGCTTGGTCGGCGGGTACAGGGATCGCACAGATACGCAGTATTTT.

The CDR3 protein is CASSPGQTYEQYF. In DNA form, the CDR3 reads TGTGCCAGCAGCCCCGGACAGACCTACGAGCAGTACTTC. The rearrangement uses TRBV6-6 and TRBJ2-7; tentative D call: TRBD1 (6 bases). Germline V gives CDR1 MNHNY, CDR2 SVGAGI (reference sequence). The CDR3 is made up of 13 amino acids. V was pared by 6 bases and J by 2 bases, with 11 bases between.

This chain uses TRBV11-2 with TRBJ1-5; 8 nucleotides line up with TRBD1. Unmatched junction bases numbered 8, after V lost 5 bases and J lost 5 bases. Germline V gives CDR1 SGHAT, CDR2 FQNNGV. This CDR3 has 15 residues. Here the CDR3 reads CASSPGTGSYQPQHF. DNA for the CDR3: TGTGCCAGCAGCCCGGGGACAGGAAGTTATCAGCCCCAGCATTTT.

The genes are TRBV5-6 and TRBJ2-5; D remains unclear. Germline values: CDR1 SGHDT, CDR2 YYEEEE. With 4 bases removed from V and 0 bases from J, the gap between germline ends came to 13 bases. The CDR3 is made up of 15 amino acids. CDR3 loop: CASSHPFEYQETQYF. The CDR3 DNA reads as TGTGCCAGCAGCCACCCTTTTGAGTACCAAGAGACCCAGTACTTC. Based on the CDR3 plus reference TRBV5-6 and TRBJ2-5, the full variable domain is DAGVTQSPTHLIKTRGQQVTLRCSPKSGHDTVSWYQQALGQGPQFIFQYYEEEERQRGNFPDRFSGHQFPNYSSELNVNALLLGDSALYLCASSHPFEYQETQYFGPGTRLLVL.

This rearrangement joins TRBV27 to TRBJ2-1; 8 nucleotides agree with TRBD1. Germline lookup yields CDR1 MNHEY and CDR2 SMNVEV (reference sequence). This CDR3 comprises 14 residues. Trimming removed 6 bases from V and 2 bases from J; junction bases left unmatched: 3. The CDR3 bases are TGTGCCAGCAGGGGGACAGGACCCTACAATGAGCAGTTCTTC. This gives the protein CASRGTGPYNEQFF.

CDR3 protein: CASCGTGDEQYF. In nucleotides, the CDR3 is TGTGCCAGCTGCGGGACAGGGGACGAGCAGTACTTC. The V and J genes are TRBV7-9 and TRBJ2-5, with 10 bases fitting TRBD1. Gene TRBJ2-7 matches the end of the DNA better, so the J call may be wrong. The V gene's germline CDR1 is SEHNR and CDR2 FQNEAQ (reference sequence). The length of the CDR3 is 12 residues.

The chain has TRBV10-3 and TRBJ1-3; D possibly corresponds to TRBD1 (6 bases). This CDR3 contains 13 residues. Germline assignment: CDR1 ENHRY and CDR2 SYGVKD. Trimming took off 6 bases at V and 5 bases at J, with 11 bases between the two ends. The CDR3 sequence is CAIRSGQRNTIYF. DNA of the CDR3: TGTGCCATCAGGTCGGGACAAAGAAACACCATATATTTT.

This clone was observed a single time. The V call is TRBV18, the J call TRBJ2-3; D is undetermined. Looked up from germline, CDR1 is KGHSH and CDR2 is LQKENI. Trimming took off 2 bases at V and 7 bases at J, with 13 bases between the two ends. This CDR3 contains 14 residues. CDR3 residues: CASSPAKGKNTQYF. The DNA of the CDR3 is TGTGCCAGCTCACCAGCAAAGGGAAAGAATACGCAGTATTTT.

The rearrangement links TRBV6-5 to TRBJ2-3; D uncertain. Looked up from germline, CDR1 is MNHEY and CDR2 is SVGAGI. V gave up 2 bases and J gave up 0 bases, with 9 bases separating them. This CDR3 region has 15 residues. This chain's CDR3 is CASSYTRPSTDTQYF. In DNA, the CDR3 is TGTGCCAGCAGTTACACCCGCCCCAGCACAGATACGCAGTATTTT.

CDR3 coding DNA: TGCGCCAGCAGCCAAGGGACTAGTTTCAAGTATGAAGATACGCAGTATTTT. Translation: CASSQGTSFKYEDTQYF. The chain recombines TRBV4-1 with TRBJ2-3; 7 positions match TRBD2. The CDR3 runs 17 residues. CDR1 MGHRA and CDR2 YSYEKL come from the germline V gene. Germline trimming cut 1 base from V and 5 bases from J; bases unmatched to any gene: 12.

V and J are TRBV6-5 and TRBJ1-1; D might be TRBD1 (5 bases). This CDR3 has 15 amino acids. Trimming cost V 4 bases and J 3 bases, with 15 bases left between them. CDR1 is MNHEY, CDR2 SVGAGI, per germline. CDR3 residues: CASSWTNEVYTEAFF. DNA for the CDR3: TGTGCCAGCAGTTGGACAAATGAGGTGTACACTGAAGCTTTCTTT.

The chain employs TRBV10-3 and TRBJ1-5; weak D call: TRBD1 (5 bases). Trimming took 0 bases from V and 7 from J, leaving 22 bases between them. CDR1 and CDR2 from the germline V gene are ENHRY and SYGVKD. The CDR3 spans 18 residues. The CDR3 protein is CAISESGSLQGRGQPQHF. The CDR3 bases are TGTGCCATCAGTGAGTCAGGGTCCCTCCAGGGCCGTGGGCAGCCCCAGCATTTT.